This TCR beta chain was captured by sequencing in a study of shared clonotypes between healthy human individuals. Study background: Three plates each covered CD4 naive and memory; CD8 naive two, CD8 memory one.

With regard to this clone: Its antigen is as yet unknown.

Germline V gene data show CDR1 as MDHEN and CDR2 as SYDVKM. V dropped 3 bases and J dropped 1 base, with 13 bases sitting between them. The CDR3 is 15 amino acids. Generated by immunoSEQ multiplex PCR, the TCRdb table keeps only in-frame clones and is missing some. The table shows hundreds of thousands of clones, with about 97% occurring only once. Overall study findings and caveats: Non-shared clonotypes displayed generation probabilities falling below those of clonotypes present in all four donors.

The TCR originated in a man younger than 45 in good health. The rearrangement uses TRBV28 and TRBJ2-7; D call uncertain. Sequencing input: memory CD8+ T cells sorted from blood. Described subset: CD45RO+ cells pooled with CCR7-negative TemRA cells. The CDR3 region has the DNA TGTGCCAGCAGTTTCGAGAGCGAGATATCCTACGAGCAGTACTTC. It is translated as CASSFESEISYEQYF. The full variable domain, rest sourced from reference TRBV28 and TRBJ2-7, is DVKVTQSSRYLVKRTGEKVFLECVQDMDHENMFWYRQDPGLGLRLIYFSYDVKMKEKGDIPEGYSVSREKKERFSLILESASTNQTSMYLCASSFESEISYEQYFGPGTRLTVT.